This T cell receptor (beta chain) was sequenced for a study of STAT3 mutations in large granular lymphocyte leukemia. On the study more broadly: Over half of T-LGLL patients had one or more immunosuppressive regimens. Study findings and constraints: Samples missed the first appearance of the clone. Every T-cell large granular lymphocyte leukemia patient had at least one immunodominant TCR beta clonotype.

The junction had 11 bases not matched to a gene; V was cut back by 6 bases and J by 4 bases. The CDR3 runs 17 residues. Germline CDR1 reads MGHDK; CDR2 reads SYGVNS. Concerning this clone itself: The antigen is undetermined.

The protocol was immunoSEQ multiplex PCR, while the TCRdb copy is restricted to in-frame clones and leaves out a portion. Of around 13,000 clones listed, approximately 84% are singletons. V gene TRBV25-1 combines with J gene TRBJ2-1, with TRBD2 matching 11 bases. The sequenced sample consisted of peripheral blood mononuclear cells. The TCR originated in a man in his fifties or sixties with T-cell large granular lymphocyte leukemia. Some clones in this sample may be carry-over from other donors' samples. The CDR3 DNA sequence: TGTGCCAGCAGGACTAGCGGGAAAACGCAAGTATACAATGAGCAGTTCTTC. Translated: CASRTSGKTQVYNEQFF.